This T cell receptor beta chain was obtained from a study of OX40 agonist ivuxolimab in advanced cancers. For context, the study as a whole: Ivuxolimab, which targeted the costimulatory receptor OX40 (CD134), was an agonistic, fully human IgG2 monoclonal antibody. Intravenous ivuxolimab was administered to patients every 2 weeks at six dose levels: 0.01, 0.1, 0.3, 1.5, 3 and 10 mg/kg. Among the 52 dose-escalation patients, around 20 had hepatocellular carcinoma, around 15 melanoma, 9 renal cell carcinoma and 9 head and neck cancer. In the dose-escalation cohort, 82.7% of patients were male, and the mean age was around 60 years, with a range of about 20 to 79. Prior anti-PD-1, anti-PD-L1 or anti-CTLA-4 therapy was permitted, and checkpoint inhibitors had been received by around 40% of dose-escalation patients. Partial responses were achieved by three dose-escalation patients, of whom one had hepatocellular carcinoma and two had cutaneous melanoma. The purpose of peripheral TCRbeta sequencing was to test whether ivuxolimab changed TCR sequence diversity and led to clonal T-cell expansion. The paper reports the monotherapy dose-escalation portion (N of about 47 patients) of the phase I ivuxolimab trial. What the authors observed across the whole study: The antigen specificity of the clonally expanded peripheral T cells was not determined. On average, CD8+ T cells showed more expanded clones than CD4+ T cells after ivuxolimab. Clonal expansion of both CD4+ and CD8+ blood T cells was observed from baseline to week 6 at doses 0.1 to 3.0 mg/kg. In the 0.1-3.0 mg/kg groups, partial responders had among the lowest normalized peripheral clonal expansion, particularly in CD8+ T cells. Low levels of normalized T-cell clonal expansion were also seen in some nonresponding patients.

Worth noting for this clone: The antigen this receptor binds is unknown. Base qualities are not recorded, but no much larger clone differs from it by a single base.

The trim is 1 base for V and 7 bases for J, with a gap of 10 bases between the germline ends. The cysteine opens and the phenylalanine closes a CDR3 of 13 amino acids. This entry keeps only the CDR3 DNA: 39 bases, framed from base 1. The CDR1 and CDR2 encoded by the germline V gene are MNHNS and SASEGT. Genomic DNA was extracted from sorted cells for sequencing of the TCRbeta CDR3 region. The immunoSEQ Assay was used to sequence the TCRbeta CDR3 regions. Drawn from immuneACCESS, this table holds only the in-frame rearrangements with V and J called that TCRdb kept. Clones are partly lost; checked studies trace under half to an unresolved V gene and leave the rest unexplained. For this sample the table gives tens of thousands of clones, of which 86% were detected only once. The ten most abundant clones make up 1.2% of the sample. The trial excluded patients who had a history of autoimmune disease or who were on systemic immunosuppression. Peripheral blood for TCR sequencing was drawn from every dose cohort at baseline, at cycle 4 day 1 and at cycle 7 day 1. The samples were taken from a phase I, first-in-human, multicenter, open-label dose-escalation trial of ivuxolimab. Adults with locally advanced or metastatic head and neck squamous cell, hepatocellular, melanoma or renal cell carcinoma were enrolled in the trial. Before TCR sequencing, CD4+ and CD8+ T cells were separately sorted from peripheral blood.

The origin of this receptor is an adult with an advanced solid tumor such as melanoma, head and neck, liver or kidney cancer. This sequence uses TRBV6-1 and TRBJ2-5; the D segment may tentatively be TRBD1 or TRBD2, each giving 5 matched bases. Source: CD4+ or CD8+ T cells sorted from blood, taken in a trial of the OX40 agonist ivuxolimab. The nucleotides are TGTGCCAGCAGTGAAGACGGGGCCGGGACCCAGTACTTC. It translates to CASSEDGAGTQYF.